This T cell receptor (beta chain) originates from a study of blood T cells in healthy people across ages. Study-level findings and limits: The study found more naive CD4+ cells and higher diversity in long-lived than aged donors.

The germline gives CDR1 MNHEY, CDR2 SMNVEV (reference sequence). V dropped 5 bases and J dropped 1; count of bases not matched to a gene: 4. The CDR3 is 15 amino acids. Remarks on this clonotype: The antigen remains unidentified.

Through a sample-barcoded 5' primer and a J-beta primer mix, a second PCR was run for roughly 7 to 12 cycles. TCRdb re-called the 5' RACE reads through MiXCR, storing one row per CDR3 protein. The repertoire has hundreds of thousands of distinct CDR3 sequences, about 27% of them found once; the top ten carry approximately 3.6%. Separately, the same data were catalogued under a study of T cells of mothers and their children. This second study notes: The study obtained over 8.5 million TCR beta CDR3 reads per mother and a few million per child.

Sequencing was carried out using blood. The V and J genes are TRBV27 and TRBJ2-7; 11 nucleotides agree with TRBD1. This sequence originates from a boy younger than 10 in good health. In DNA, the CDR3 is TGTGCCAGCAGTATGGGACAGGGGGTTTCCTACGAGCAGTACTTC. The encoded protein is CASSMGQGVSYEQYF.